This is a list of T cell receptor beta chains from one sample in a study of cytomegalovirus exposure and HLA in healthy donors. Here immunoSEQ multiplex PCR was the method, and the copy in TCRdb shows in-frame clones only, minus some. The table records roughly 180,000 clones, about four fifths of them present only once. The sequencing input was PBMCs. The source of these receptors is a male donor in good health and CMV-seronegative. Each CDR3 is given with its conserved first and last residue.

j_call: TRBJ2-4; cdr3_length: 23; v_call: TRBV2; cdr3_aa: CASSDLGWSLSLPAPGAKNIQYF
j_call: TRBJ2-3; cdr3_length: 15; v_call: TRBV29-1; cdr3_aa: CSVTRGGRETDTQYF
j_call: TRBJ2-3; cdr3_length: 15; v_call: TRBV6-5; cdr3_aa: CASRRPGQGFDRQYF
j_call: TRBJ2-1; cdr3_length: 16; v_call: TRBV15; cdr3_aa: CATSRGQGGGYNEQFF
j_call: TRBJ1-5; cdr3_length: 13; v_call: TRBV25-1; cdr3_aa: CASMGDSNQPQHF
j_call: TRBJ1-2; cdr3_length: 13; v_call: TRBV4-1; cdr3_aa: CASSPGDIYGYTF
j_call: TRBJ1-2; cdr3_length: 14; v_call: TRBV6-5; cdr3_aa: CASSYSQGWYGYTF
j_call: TRBJ2-3; cdr3_length: 15; v_call: TRBV6-5; cdr3_aa: CASSYSGQGADTQYF
j_call: TRBJ1-5; cdr3_length: 14; v_call: TRBV30; cdr3_aa: CAWSVPGTGQPQHF
j_call: TRBJ2-5; cdr3_length: 15; v_call: TRBV6-5; cdr3_aa: CASSPTGVSQETQYF
j_call: TRBJ1-1; cdr3_length: 15; v_call: TRBV12-5; cdr3_aa: CASGLERRQRAEAFF
j_call: TRBJ2-1; cdr3_length: 16; v_call: TRBV21-1; cdr3_aa: CASSRGGLARGNEQFF
j_call: TRBJ1-5; cdr3_length: 14; v_call: TRBV7-9; cdr3_aa: CASSLGQGNQPQHF